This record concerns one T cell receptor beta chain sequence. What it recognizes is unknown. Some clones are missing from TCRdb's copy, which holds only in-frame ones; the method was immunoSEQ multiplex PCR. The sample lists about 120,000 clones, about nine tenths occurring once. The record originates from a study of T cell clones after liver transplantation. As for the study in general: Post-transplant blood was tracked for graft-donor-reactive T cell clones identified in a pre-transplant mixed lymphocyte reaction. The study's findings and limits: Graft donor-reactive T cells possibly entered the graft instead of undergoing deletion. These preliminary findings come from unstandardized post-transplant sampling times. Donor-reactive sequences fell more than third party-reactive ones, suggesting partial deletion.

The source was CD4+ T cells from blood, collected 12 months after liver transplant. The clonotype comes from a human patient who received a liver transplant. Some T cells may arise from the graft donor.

In nucleotides, the CDR3 is TGCGCCAGCAGCGACGAAAGCATGTCCGGAAACACCATATATTTT. Its translation is CASSDESMSGNTIYF. The genes are TRBV5-1 and TRBJ1-3; no clear D. V lost 4 bases and J lost 4, with 15 bases in between. Germline CDR1 SGHRS, CDR2 YFSETQ. CDR3 length: 15 amino acids.